Included here is one T cell receptor beta chain sequence, with context. Its antigen is unidentified. V shed 3 bases and J 1 base; nucleotides not matched to a gene: 6. Germline CDR1 and CDR2: SGDLS and YYNGEE. CDR3 length equals 15 residues. Here immunoSEQ multiplex PCR was the method, and the copy in TCRdb shows in-frame clones only, minus some. The table lists 2 million or so clones, approximately 94% of them singletons. The naive CD8 subset, CD45RO-negative cells positively selected for CCR7, excluded terminally differentiated effector memory CD45RA+ cells. This record belongs to a study of shared clonotypes between healthy human individuals. Study results and caveats: Rarefaction indicated that sorted-subset sequencing remained incomplete although depth was large. Several donors had roughly 5% of their naive CD4 clonotypes in common.

This receptor was taken from a man between 18 and 35 years old in good health. The J gene is TRBJ2-7, the V gene TRBV9; TRBD1 agrees at 8 bases. The sequenced sample was naive CD8+ T cells sorted from blood. The CDR3 protein is CASSEGTGTSYEQYF. CDR3 DNA sequence: TGTGCCAGCAGCGAAGGGACAGGAACTTCCTACGAGCAGTACTTC.